This is a list of T cell receptor beta chains from one sample in a study of T-cell reconstitution after alpha-beta-depleted transplantation in children. TCRdb re-derived calls from the PCR reads in MiXCR, one entry per CDR3 protein. The sample holds hundreds of thousands of distinct CDR3 sequences; around 16% are singletons and the top ten take 1.1%. The starting material was PBMCs from the stem cell graft donor, obtained from the stem cell graft. These receptors were collected from a human donor who donated a stem cell graft to a child with acute myeloid leukemia. The CDR3 runs from the conserved cysteine through the conserved F or W. The D gene is left open where the match is weak. Expanded clones are given a class, and other clones once, few, many or no size at all.

V gene	D gene	clone size	J gene	CDR3 protein	CDR3 DNA
TRBV12-3/TRBV12-4	.	many	TRBJ2-7	CASSLVAGQAFEQYF	TGTGCCAGCAGTTTAGTAGCGGGACAGGCATTCGAGCAGTACTTC
TRBV20-1	TRBD2	.	TRBJ2-4	CSAALLAGGGTKNIQYF	TGCAGTGCTGCACTACTAGCGGGGGGGGGAACCAAAAACATTCAGTACTTC
TRBV7-2	.	many	TRBJ1-5	CASSSQGNQPQHF	TGTGCCAGCAGTTCCCAGGGGAATCAGCCCCAGCATTTT
TRBV4-2	TRBD2	.	TRBJ2-3	CASSRKGSGGASDTQYF	TGTGCCAGCAGCCGGAAGGGTAGCGGGGGGGCCTCAGATACGCAGTATTTT
TRBV11-3	TRBD1	.	TRBJ2-7	CASSVRQGAYEQYF	TGTGCCAGCAGCGTTAGACAGGGGGCCTACGAGCAGTACTTC
TRBV7-8	TRBD1	.	TRBJ1-4	CASSPGGTRIATNEKLFF	TGTGCCAGCAGCCCAGGGGGGACAAGAATAGCAACTAATGAAAAACTGTTTTTT
TRBV4-3	.	many	TRBJ1-1	CASSQGHYTEAFF	TGCGCCAGCAGCCAAGGACACTACACTGAAGCTTTCTTT
TRBV5-1	TRBD2	many	TRBJ2-1	CASTEGLAGGRSYNEQFF	TGCGCCAGCACCGAGGGACTAGCGGGGGGGCGCTCCTACAATGAGCAGTTCTTC
TRBV6-1	TRBD1	few	TRBJ1-6	CASSPGQASSYNSPLHF	TGTGCCAGCAGCCCCGGACAGGCGAGCTCCTATAATTCACCCCTCCACTTT
TRBV5-1	TRBD1	few	TRBJ2-1	CASSLAGTGNNEQFF	TGCGCCAGCAGCTTGGCCGGGACAGGAAACAATGAGCAGTTCTTC
TRBV20-1	TRBD1	few	TRBJ2-2	CSARLPDRPNTGELFF	TGCAGTGCTAGACTACCGGACAGGCCGAACACCGGGGAGCTGTTTTTT
TRBV12-3/TRBV12-4	.	.	TRBJ1-3	CASSPTGISGNTIYF	TGTGCCAGCAGTCCAACAGGGATCTCTGGAAACACCATATATTTT
TRBV7-9	.	.	TRBJ2-1	CASNPAFF	TGTGCCAGCAACCCAGCCTTCTTC
TRBV6-1	.	many	TRBJ1-5	CASSEALNGNQPQHF	TGTGCCAGCAGTGAAGCGCTGAACGGGAATCAGCCCCAGCATTTT
TRBV12-3/TRBV12-4	.	.	TRBJ2-5	CASRSTRVQETQYF	TGTGCCAGCAGGTCGACACGGGTTCAAGAGACCCAGTACTTC
TRBV7-2	TRBD2	.	TRBJ2-1	CASSPRGGAGNEQFF	TGTGCCAGCAGCCCCCGCGGGGGGGCGGGGAATGAGCAGTTCTTC
TRBV29-1	TRBD1	many	TRBJ2-5	CSVLGTGKPSQETQYF	TGCAGCGTCTTAGGGACAGGGAAACCCTCCCAAGAGACCCAGTACTTC
TRBV11-2	TRBD1	few	TRBJ2-4	CASSFQPGQGSGLAKNIQYF	TGTGCCAGCAGCTTTCAACCGGGACAGGGTTCGGGGCTAGCCAAAAACATTCAGTACTTC
TRBV5-1	TRBD2	few	TRBJ2-3	CASSWGRLAGEATDTQYF	TGCGCCAGCAGCTGGGGGCGTCTAGCGGGGGAGGCTACAGATACGCAGTATTTT
TRBV7-6	.	many	TRBJ2-1	CASSLEDVGNEQFF	TGTGCCAGCAGCTTAGAGGATGTCGGAAATGAGCAGTTCTTC
TRBV20-1	.	.	TRBJ2-7	CSARDLAASLYEQYF	TGCAGTGCTAGGGACTTAGCGGCCTCCCTCTACGAGCAGTACTTC
TRBV20-1	.	many	TRBJ1-3	CSARDVTGGNTIYF	TGCAGTGCTAGAGATGTGACAGGTGGAAACACCATATATTTT
TRBV27	.	many	TRBJ2-7	CASSRDSTYEQYF	TGTGCCAGCTCTAGGGATTCAACCTACGAGCAGTACTTC
TRBV20-1	.	few	TRBJ1-6	CSVRDRGTSYNSPLHF	TGCAGTGTTAGGGATAGGGGAACTTCCTATAATTCACCCCTCCACTTT
TRBV20-1	TRBD1	many	TRBJ2-2	CSARSETGPGELFF	TGCAGTGCTAGATCAGAGACAGGGCCCGGGGAGCTGTTTTTT
TRBV9	.	.	TRBJ1-2	CASSVGDRSHRYTF	TGTGCCAGCAGCGTGGGCGACAGATCACATCGCTACACCTTC
TRBV20-1	.	many	TRBJ2-7	CSARELASLTQPNPYEQYF	TGCAGTGCTAGAGAGTTAGCCTCTCTTACCCAACCAAACCCCTACGAGCAGTACTTC
TRBV5-5	TRBD2	few	TRBJ2-5	CASSSPGTTPGTQYF	TGTGCCAGCAGCTCCCCCGGGACTACCCCTGGGACCCAGTACTTC
TRBV10-2	.	.	TRBJ1-5	CASSESTRGGEQPQHF	TGCGCCAGCAGTGAGTCGACGCGAGGGGGTGAGCAGCCCCAGCATTTT
TRBV3-1	.	.	TRBJ1-2	CASSQDSRPGYTF	TGTGCCAGCAGCCAAGATAGCAGGCCCGGCTACACCTTC
TRBV7-2	TRBD1	.	TRBJ2-2	CASSSKDRDTGELFF	TGTGCCAGCAGCTCCAAGGACAGGGATACCGGGGAGCTGTTTTTT
TRBV20-1	TRBD2	many	TRBJ2-3	CTALAGGLDTQYF	TGCACCGCACTAGCGGGGGGGCTAGATACGCAGTATTTT
TRBV13	.	.	TRBJ2-7	CASSLDRGGAAQYF	TGTGCCAGCAGCTTAGACCGGGGAGGAGCGGCGCAGTACTTC
TRBV5-1	TRBD1	many	TRBJ2-1	CASSLQQGAGHEQFF	TGCGCCAGCAGCCTGCAACAGGGGGCAGGTCATGAGCAGTTCTTC
TRBV2	.	.	TRBJ2-1	CASSDDGERTYNEQFF	TGTGCCAGCAGTGATGATGGGGAACGAACCTACAATGAGCAGTTCTTC
TRBV20-1	TRBD2	few	TRBJ2-3	CSQSSGGKSTDTQYF	TGCAGTCAGTCGAGCGGGGGCAAAAGCACAGATACGCAGTATTTT
TRBV20-1	.	.	TRBJ1-1	CSAPGAAYTEAFF	TGCAGTGCCCCGGGCGCGGCCTACACTGAAGCTTTCTTT
TRBV29-1	.	many	TRBJ2-3	CSGTVYSADTQYF	TGCAGCGGTACAGTATATAGCGCAGATACGCAGTATTTT
TRBV15	.	many	TRBJ2-3	CATSYQGHDTQYF	TGTGCCACCAGCTATCAGGGTCACGATACGCAGTATTTT
TRBV11-3	.	.	TRBJ1-1	CASSLTSYTEAFF	TGTGCCAGCAGCTTAACGTCCTACACTGAAGCTTTCTTT
TRBV20-1	.	few	TRBJ2-5	CSARLSGLVGTQYF	TGCAGTGCTAGACTTTCAGGACTCGTCGGGACCCAGTACTTC
TRBV12-3/TRBV12-4	.	.	TRBJ2-5	CASSLGGAWGETQYF	TGTGCCAGCAGTTTAGGGGGGGCCTGGGGAGAGACCCAGTACTTC